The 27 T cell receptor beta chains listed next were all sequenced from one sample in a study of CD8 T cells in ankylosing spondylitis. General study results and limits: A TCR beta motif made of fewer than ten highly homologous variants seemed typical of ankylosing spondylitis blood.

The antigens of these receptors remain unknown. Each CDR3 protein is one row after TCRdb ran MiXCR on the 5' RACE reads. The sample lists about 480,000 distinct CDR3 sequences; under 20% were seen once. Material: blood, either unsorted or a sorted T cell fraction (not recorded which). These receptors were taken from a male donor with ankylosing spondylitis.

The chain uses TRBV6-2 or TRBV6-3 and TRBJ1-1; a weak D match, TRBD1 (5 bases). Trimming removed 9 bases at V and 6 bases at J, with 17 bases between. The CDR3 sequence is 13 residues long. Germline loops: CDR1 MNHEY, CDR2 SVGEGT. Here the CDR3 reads CASGGRLGAEAFF. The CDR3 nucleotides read TGTGCCAGTGGTGGACGGCTAGGGGCTGAAGCTTTCTTT.

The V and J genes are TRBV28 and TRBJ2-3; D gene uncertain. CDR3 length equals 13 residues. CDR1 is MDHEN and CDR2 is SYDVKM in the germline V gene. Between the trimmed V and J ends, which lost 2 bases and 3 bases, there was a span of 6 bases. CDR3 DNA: TGTGCCAGCAGTTTACCCGAAACAGATACGCAGTATTTT. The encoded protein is CASSLPETDTQYF.

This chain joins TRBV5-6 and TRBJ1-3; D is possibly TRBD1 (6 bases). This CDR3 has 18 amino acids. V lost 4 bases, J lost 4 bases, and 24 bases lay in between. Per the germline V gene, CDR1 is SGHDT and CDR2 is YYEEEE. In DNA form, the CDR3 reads TGTGCCAGCAGCCGGAAACCAACCGGGACAACGAGGGGAAACACCATATATTTT. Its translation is CASSRKPTGTTRGNTIYF.

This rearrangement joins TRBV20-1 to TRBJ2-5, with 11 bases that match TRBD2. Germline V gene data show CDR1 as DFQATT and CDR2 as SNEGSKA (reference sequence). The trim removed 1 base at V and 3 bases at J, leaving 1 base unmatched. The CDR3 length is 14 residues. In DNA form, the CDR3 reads TGCAGTGCTAGAGTGACTAGCGGGAAAGAGACCCAGTACTTC. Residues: CSARVTSGKETQYF.

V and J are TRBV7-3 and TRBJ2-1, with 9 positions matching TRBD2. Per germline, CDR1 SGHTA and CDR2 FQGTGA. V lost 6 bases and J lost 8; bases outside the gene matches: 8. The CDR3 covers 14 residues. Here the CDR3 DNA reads TGTGCCAGCAGGAGGGTAGCGGGAGTGGATGAGCAGTTCTTC. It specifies CASRRVAGVDEQFF.

CDR3 protein: CASSGGGGGYTF. The DNA of the CDR3 is TGTGCCAGCAGTGGGGGCGGCGGTGGCTACACCTTC. The chain employs TRBV2 and TRBJ1-2, with D possibly matching TRBD1 (5 bases). The CDR3 is 12 residues long. V lost 4 bases, J lost 7 bases, and 10 bases lay in between. Germline values: CDR1 SNHLY, CDR2 FYNNEI.

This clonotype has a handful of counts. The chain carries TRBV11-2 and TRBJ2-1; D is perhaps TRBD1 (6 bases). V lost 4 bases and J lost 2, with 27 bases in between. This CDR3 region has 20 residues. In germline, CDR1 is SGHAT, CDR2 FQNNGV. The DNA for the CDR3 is TGTGCCAGCAGCTCAGGAAGGTGGTCGGACGCAGGGGATACCTACAATGAGCAGTTCTTC. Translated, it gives CASSSGRWSDAGDTYNEQFF.

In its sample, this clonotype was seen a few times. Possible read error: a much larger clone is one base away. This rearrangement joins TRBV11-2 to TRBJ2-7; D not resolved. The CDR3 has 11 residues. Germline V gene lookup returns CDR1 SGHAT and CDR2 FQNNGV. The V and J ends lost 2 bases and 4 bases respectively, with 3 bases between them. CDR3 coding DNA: TGTGCCAGCAGCTTATTGTACGAGCAGTACTTC. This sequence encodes CASSLLYEQYF.

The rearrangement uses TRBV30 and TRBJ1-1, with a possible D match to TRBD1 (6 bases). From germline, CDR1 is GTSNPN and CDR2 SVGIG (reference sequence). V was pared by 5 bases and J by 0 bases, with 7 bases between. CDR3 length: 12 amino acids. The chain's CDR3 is CAWGQLNTEAFF. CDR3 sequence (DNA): TGTGCCTGGGGACAGCTGAACACTGAAGCTTTCTTT.

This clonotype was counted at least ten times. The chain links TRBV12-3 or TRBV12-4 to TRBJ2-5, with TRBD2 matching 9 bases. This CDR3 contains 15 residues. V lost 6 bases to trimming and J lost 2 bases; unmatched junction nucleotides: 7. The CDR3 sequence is CASSRGTSPQETQYF. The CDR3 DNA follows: TGTGCCAGCAGCAGAGGGACTAGCCCACAAGAGACCCAGTACTTC.

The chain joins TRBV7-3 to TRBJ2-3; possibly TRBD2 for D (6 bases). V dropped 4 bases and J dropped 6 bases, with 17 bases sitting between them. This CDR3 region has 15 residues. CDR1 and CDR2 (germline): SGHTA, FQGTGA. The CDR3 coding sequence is TGTGCCAGCAGCTCCGGGGGACTCTCGAGTGATACGCAGTATTTT. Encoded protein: CASSSGGLSSDTQYF.

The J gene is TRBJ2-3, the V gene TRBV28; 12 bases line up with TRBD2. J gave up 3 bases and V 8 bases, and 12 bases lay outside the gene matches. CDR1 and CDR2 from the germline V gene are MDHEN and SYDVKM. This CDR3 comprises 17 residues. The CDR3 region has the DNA TGTGCCAGCCCCCCTTCCCCTAGCGGGGGGGCGACAGATACGCAGTATTTT. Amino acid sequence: CASPPSPSGGATDTQYF.

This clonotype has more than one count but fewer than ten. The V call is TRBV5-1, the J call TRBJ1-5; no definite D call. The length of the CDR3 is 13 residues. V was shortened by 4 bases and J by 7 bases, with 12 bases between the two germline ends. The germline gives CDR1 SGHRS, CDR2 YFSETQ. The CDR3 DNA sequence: TGCGCCAGCAGCGCGGGCCCAGAGCAGCCCCAGCATTTT. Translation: CASSAGPEQPQHF.

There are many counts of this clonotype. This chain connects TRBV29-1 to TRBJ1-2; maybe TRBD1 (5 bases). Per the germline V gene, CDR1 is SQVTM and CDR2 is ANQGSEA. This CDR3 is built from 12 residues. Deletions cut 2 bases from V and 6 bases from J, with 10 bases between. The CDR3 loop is CSVEQGGHGYTF. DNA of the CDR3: TGCAGCGTTGAACAGGGAGGGCATGGCTACACCTTC.

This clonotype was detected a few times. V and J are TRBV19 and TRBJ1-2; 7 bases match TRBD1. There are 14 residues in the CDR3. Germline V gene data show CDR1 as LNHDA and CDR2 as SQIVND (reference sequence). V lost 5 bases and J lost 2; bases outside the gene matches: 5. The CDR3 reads CASSAGQQNYGYTF. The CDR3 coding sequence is TGTGCCAGTAGTGCGGGACAGCAAAACTATGGCTACACCTTC.

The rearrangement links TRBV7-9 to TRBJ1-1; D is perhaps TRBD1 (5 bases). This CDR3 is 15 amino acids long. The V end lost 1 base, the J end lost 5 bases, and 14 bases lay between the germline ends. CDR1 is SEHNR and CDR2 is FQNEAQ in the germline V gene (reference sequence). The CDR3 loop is CASSLVVGGGTEAFF. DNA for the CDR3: TGTGCCAGCAGCTTAGTAGTTGGGGGAGGGACTGAAGCTTTCTTT.

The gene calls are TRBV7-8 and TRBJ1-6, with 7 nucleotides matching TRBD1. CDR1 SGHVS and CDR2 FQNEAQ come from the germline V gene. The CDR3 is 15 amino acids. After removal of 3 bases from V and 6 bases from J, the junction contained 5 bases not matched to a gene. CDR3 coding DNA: TGTGCCAGCAGCTTCGGGGGACAGCCTAATTCACCCCTCCACTTT. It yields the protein CASSFGGQPNSPLHF. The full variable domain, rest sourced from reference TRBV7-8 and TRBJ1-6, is GAGVSQSPRYKVAKRGQDVALRCDPISGHVSLFWYQQALGQGPEFLTYFQNEAQLDKSGLPSDRFFAERPEGSVSTLKIQRTQQEDSAVYLCASSFGGQPNSPLHFGNGTRLTVT.

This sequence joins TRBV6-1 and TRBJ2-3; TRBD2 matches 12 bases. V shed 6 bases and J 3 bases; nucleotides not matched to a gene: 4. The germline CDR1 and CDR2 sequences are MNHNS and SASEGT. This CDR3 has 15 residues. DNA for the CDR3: TGTGCCAGCAGATCTAGCGGGGGGGAAACAGATACGCAGTATTTT. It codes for CASRSSGGETDTQYF.

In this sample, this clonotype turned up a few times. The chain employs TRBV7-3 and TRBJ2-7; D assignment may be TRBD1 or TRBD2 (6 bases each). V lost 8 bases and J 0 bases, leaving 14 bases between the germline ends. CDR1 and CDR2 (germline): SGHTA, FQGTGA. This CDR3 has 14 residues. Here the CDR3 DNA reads TGTGCCAGCGCGGGACAACCGAGCTCCTACGAGCAGTACTTC. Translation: CASAGQPSSYEQYF. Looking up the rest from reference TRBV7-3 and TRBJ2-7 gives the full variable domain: GAGVSQTPSNKVTEKGKYVELRCDPISGHTALYWYRQSLGQGPEFLIYFQGTGAADDSGLPNDRFFAVRPEGSVSTLKIQRTERGDSAVYLCASAGQPSSYEQYFGPGTRLTVT.

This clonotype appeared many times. DNA of the CDR3: TGTGCCAGCAAAGGACAGGGGTACACCGGGGAGCTGTTTTTT. Its protein product is CASKGQGYTGELFF. The V and J genes are TRBV12-3 or TRBV12-4 and TRBJ2-2; 9 nucleotides align to TRBD1. The CDR3 runs 14 residues. V gave up 7 bases and J gave up 3 bases; unmatched junction bases: 3.

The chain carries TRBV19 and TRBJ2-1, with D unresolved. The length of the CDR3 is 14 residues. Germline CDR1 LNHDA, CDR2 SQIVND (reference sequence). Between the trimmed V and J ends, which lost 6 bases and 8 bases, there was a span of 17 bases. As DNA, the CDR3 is TGTGCCAGTAGACGCTCACCCCCAGTAGATGAGCAGTTCTTC. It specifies CASRRSPPVDEQFF.

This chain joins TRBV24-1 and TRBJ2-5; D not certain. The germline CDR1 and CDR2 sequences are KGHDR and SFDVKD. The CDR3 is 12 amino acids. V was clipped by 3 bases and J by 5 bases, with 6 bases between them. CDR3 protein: CATSDAMETQYF. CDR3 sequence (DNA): TGTGCCACCAGTGATGCGATGGAGACCCAGTACTTC.

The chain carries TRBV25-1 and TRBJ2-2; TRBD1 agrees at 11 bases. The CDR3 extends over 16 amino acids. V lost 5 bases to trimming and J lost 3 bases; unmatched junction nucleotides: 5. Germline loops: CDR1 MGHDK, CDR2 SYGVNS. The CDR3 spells CASSLWGQGDTGELFF. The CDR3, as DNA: TGTGCCAGCAGTCTATGGGGACAGGGGGACACCGGGGAGCTGTTTTTT.

The CDR3: CASSSTGVYYEQYF. CDR3 in DNA: TGTGCCAGCAGTTCGACAGGGGTCTATTACGAGCAGTACTTC. The rearrangement uses TRBV12-3 or TRBV12-4 and TRBJ2-7; 8 bases are a match to TRBD1. V dropped 4 bases and J dropped 4; count of bases not matched to a gene: 6. The CDR3 length is 14 residues.

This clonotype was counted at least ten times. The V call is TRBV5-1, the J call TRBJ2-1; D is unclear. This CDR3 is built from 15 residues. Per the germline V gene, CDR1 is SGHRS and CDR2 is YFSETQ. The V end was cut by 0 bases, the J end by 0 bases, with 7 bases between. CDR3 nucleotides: TGCGCCAGCAGCTTGGGGGTCTACTCCTACAATGAGCAGTTCTTC. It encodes CASSLGVYSYNEQFF.

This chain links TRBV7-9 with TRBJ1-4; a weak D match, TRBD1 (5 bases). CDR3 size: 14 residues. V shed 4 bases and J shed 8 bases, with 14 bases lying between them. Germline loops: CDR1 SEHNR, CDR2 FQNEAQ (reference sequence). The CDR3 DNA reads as TGTGCCAGCAGCTCCTCGGGGGAGGTCGAAAAACTGTTTTTT. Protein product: CASSSSGEVEKLFF.

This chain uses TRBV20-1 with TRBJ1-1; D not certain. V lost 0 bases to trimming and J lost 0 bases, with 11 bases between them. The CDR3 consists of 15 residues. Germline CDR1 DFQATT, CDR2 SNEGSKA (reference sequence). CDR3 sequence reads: CSARDLSVMNTEAFF. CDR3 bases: TGCAGTGCTAGAGATTTGTCAGTCATGAACACTGAAGCTTTCTTT.